This entry lists 32 T cell receptor beta chains sequenced from one sample in a study of blood T cell repertoires in COVID-19 (dated by TCRdb to about 2020). Receptor amplification or capture employed the immunoSEQ multiplex PCR assay. Drawn from immuneACCESS, this table holds only the in-frame rearrangements with V and J called that TCRdb kept. Clones are partly lost; checked studies trace under half to an unresolved V gene and leave the rest unexplained. The sample contains about 15,000 clones, about 85% of them found a single time. Around 15% of the sample rests with the top ten. What was sequenced was peripheral blood. The receptors derive from a human donor in a cohort sampled during active COVID-19.

This clone appeared a few times. V and J are TRBV5-1 and TRBJ2-6, with a weak D call TRBD1 (6 bases). CDR3 size: 17 residues. V was shortened by 4 bases and J by 2 bases, with 16 bases between the two germline ends. The germline gives CDR1 SGHRS, CDR2 YFSETQ. CDR3 DNA sequence: TGCGCCAGCAGCGTGGGACCCACAGGGACTGGGGCCAACGTCCTGACTTTC. Protein sequence: CASSVGPTGTGANVLTF.

The chain links TRBV7-8 to TRBJ2-7, with 7 positions matching TRBD1. This CDR3 region has 14 residues. J gave up 3 bases and V 4 bases, and 6 bases lay outside the gene matches. Germline CDR1 is SGHVS and CDR2 is FQNEAQ. CDR3 nucleotides: TGTGCCAGCAGCTCGGACAGGAGAAGCTACGAGCAGTACTTC. Translating it yields CASSSDRRSYEQYF.

The rearrangement uses TRBV6-2 or TRBV6-3 and TRBJ1-5, with 9 bases matching TRBD1. The CDR3 covers 16 residues. Germline loops: CDR1 MNHEY, CDR2 SVGEGT. J was trimmed by 5 bases and V by 0 bases; bases with no gene match: 5. The CDR3 DNA reads TGTGCCAGCAGTTACTCGTCTTACAGGGGGCATCAGCCCCAGCATTTT. Residues: CASSYSSYRGHQPQHF.

This clone was seen more than once but under ten times. The chain recombines TRBV29-1 with TRBJ2-2; a weak D match, TRBD2 (5 bases). Looked up from germline, CDR1 is SQVTM and CDR2 is ANQGSEA. Trimming cost V 8 bases and J 6 bases, with 16 bases left between them. This CDR3 region has 13 residues. This CDR3 is CSLQHPGSGELFF. The CDR3 region has the DNA TGCAGCCTACAACACCCGGGGTCCGGGGAGCTGTTTTTT.

V gene TRBV4-2 combines with J gene TRBJ1-1; D is undetermined. This CDR3 spans 13 amino acids. V was shortened by 0 bases and J by 3 bases, with 5 bases between the two germline ends. The germline V gene has CDR1 LGHNA and CDR2 YNFKEQ. The CDR3 region is CASSQDEDTEAFF. The CDR3 nucleotides read TGTGCCAGCAGCCAAGATGAGGACACTGAAGCTTTCTTT.

This sequence joins TRBV7-2 and TRBJ2-1; 7 bases are shared with TRBD2. The J segment lost 3 bases and the V segment lost 1 base, leaving 3 bases of the junction unmatched. Germline CDR1 and CDR2: SGHTA and FQGNSA. CDR3 length: 15 amino acids. Here the CDR3 reads CASSLDGGIYNEQFF. CDR3 nucleotides: TGTGCCAGCAGCTTAGACGGGGGGATCTACAATGAGCAGTTCTTC.

The V and J genes are TRBV18 and TRBJ1-3; D gene unclear. Germline CDR1 is KGHSH and CDR2 is LQKENI. CDR3 length equals 16 residues. Trimming stripped 3 bases from V and 4 bases from J, with 16 bases between. CDR3 sequence (DNA): TGTGCCAGCTCACCCCCCGGAAGAACGGGAGGAAACACCATATATTTT. Translated: CASSPPGRTGGNTIYF.

This chain connects TRBV28 to TRBJ2-7; 9 nucleotides align to TRBD1. V lost 7 bases to trimming and J lost 3 bases; unmatched junction nucleotides: 7. The CDR3 extends over 14 amino acids. CDR1 MDHEN and CDR2 SYDVKM come from the germline V gene. The CDR3 nucleotides are TGTGCCAGCACGACGACAGGGGGGGGCTACGAGCAGTACTTC. Amino acids: CASTTTGGGYEQYF.

This clone was seen only once. The chain couples TRBV20-1 to TRBJ2-7; D is undetermined. CDR1 is DFQATT, CDR2 SNEGSKA, per germline (reference sequence). Trimming took 3 bases from V and 2 from J, leaving 11 bases between them. The CDR3 spans 13 residues. CDR3 nucleotide sequence: TGCAGTGCTAGTAAATTTCAAACCTACGAGCAGTACTTC. Its protein product is CSASKFQTYEQYF.

The rearrangement joins TRBV4-2 to TRBJ1-4, with 8 bases that match TRBD1. The CDR3 totals 16 residues. V shed 5 bases and J 3 bases; nucleotides not matched to a gene: 8. Germline V CDR1 and CDR2: LGHNA, YNFKEQ. CDR3 amino acids: CASSGQGGFSNEKLFF. In nucleotides, the CDR3 is TGTGCCAGCAGCGGACAGGGAGGGTTCTCTAATGAAAAACTGTTTTTT.

This clone showed up just a few times. A junction boundary mismatches the germline segment, possibly from a read error. The V gene is TRBV7-7, the J gene TRBJ2-2; tentative D call: TRBD1 (6 bases). This CDR3 has 14 residues. Germline V gene data show CDR1 as SSHAT and CDR2 as FNYEAQ (reference sequence). CDR3 DNA sequence: TGTGCTAGCAGACCGACAGGGAACACCGGGGAGCTGTTTTTT. Protein product: CASRPTGNTGELFF.

The genes are TRBV5-4 and TRBJ2-5, with TRBD1 identical over 7 bases. Germline V gene lookup returns CDR1 SGHNT and CDR2 YYREEE (reference sequence). CDR3 size: 13 residues. J lost 4 bases, V lost 3 bases, and 3 bases had no gene match. For the CDR3, the DNA is TGTGCCAGCAGCTCGAGACAGGGAGAGACCCAGTACTTC. It yields the protein CASSSRQGETQYF.

This clone has more than one count but fewer than ten. The gene calls are TRBV6-5 and TRBJ2-5, with D possibly being TRBD1 (6 bases). Germline values: CDR1 MNHEY, CDR2 SVGAGI. The CDR3 totals 13 residues. The V gene lost 4 bases and the J gene lost 3 bases, with 9 bases spanning the gap. The CDR3 sequence is CASSFTGKETQYF. In nucleotides, the CDR3 is TGTGCCAGCAGTTTCACAGGGAAAGAGACCCAGTACTTC.

The genes are TRBV12-3 or TRBV12-4 and TRBJ2-2; possible D gene TRBD2, 5 bases. The CDR3 length is 13 residues. V lost 1 base and J 7 bases, leaving 7 bases between the germline ends. The CDR3 region is CASSLGAGGELFF. The CDR3 DNA reads TGTGCCAGCAGTTTAGGGGCGGGCGGGGAGCTGTTTTTT.

This clone was seen a handful of times. The chain has TRBV4-3 and TRBJ2-1, with TRBD1 identical over 8 bases. Germline V CDR1 and CDR2: LGHNA, YSLEER. After removal of 0 bases from V and 9 bases from J, the junction contained 19 bases not matched to a gene. The CDR3 runs 19 residues. The CDR3 DNA sequence: TGCGCCAGCAGCCAAGATGGTATTATGGACAGGGTAGCTTCCAGTGAGCAGTTCTTC. As protein: CASSQDGIMDRVASSEQFF.

In its sample, this clone ranks as medium-sized (0.01 to 0.1%). The rearrangement links TRBV4-1 to TRBJ1-1; D uncertain. Deletions cut 3 bases from V and 4 bases from J, with 9 bases between. CDR3 length: 13 residues. Germline V lookup: CDR1 MGHRA, CDR2 YSYEKL. The DNA for the CDR3 is TGCGCCAGCAGCCAGAGAGAAGTCACTGAAGCTTTCTTT. Protein sequence: CASSQREVTEAFF.

The chain recombines TRBV7-8 with TRBJ2-1, with D perhaps matching TRBD2 (5 bases). Germline-derived CDR1 and CDR2 are SGHVS and FQNEAQ. V lost 5 bases, J lost 8 bases, and 22 bases lay in between. The CDR3 is 16 amino acids. The CDR3 protein is CASSPLLGTKEDEQFF. The CDR3 nucleotides are TGTGCCAGCAGCCCTTTGCTGGGAACAAAGGAGGATGAGCAGTTCTTC.

The CDR3 sequence: CASSWGRAHPASTDTQYF. In DNA, the CDR3 is TGTGCCAGCAGCTGGGGGCGAGCGCACCCTGCTAGCACAGATACGCAGTATTTT. The gene calls are TRBV5-4 and TRBJ2-3, with D maybe TRBD1 (6 bases). There are 18 residues in the CDR3. Germline loops: CDR1 SGHNT, CDR2 YYREEE (reference sequence). The V gene lost 3 bases and the J gene lost 0 bases, with 20 bases spanning the gap.

The CDR3 DNA reads TGTGCCAGCAGCTGGACCGGGACTCCCAGGGAGACCCAGTACTTC. This sequence encodes CASSWTGTPRETQYF. J is TRBJ2-5 and V is TRBV5-5; D perhaps matches TRBD2 (6 bases). Trimming shortened V by 3 bases and J by 5 bases, and 17 bases separated the two germline ends. The CDR3 extends over 15 amino acids. Germline V gene sequence: CDR1 SGHKS, CDR2 YYEKEE (reference sequence).

This rearrangement joins TRBV28 to TRBJ2-1; 10 bases match TRBD2. The CDR3 consists of 19 residues. V dropped 9 bases and J dropped 0; count of bases not matched to a gene: 17. Per the germline V gene, CDR1 is MDHEN and CDR2 is SYDVKM. The CDR3 region is CASPPIVAGGVSSYNEQFF. Written as DNA, the CDR3 is TGTGCCAGTCCTCCTATCGTAGCGGGAGGAGTTTCCTCCTACAATGAGCAGTTCTTC.

The chain combines TRBV6-6 with TRBJ2-3; 7 bases map to TRBD1. Germline V gene lookup returns CDR1 MNHNY and CDR2 SVGAGI (reference sequence). The CDR3 extends over 14 amino acids. V lost 6 bases and J lost 0; bases outside the gene matches: 3. In DNA, the CDR3 is TGTGCCAGCAGCCGGGACAGAAGCACAGATACGCAGTATTTT. This sequence encodes CASSRDRSTDTQYF.

This sequence joins TRBV29-1 and TRBJ2-1; no clear D. The V end lost 4 bases, the J end lost 7 bases, and 8 bases lay between the germline ends. The CDR3 contains 11 residues. Germline loops: CDR1 SQVTM, CDR2 ANQGSEA. The CDR3 sequence: CSVVPVNEQFF. The CDR3, as DNA: TGCAGCGTTGTACCGGTAAATGAGCAGTTCTTC.

This clone was seen only once. The chain is built from TRBV4-1 and TRBJ1-2, with D tentatively TRBD1 (6 bases). V lost 3 bases, J lost 4 bases, and 12 bases lay in between. CDR3 size: 14 residues. Germline V gene data show CDR1 as MGHRA and CDR2 as YSYEKL. The DNA of the CDR3 is TGCGCCAGCAGCCAGATGACAGGAGGCTATGGCTACACCTTC. Translation gives CASSQMTGGYGYTF.

The genes are TRBV25-1 and TRBJ2-2; D is ambiguous. V lost 4 bases to trimming and J lost 5 bases, with 8 bases between them. The CDR3 has 13 amino acids. The germline V gene encodes CDR1 MGHDK and CDR2 SYGVNS. The CDR3: CASSVLRTGELFF. The CDR3 region has the DNA TGTGCCAGCAGTGTTCTGAGGACCGGGGAGCTGTTTTTT.

The chain uses TRBV7-9 and TRBJ2-3, with D tentatively TRBD1 (6 bases). The CDR3 spans 15 residues. The V end lost 2 bases, the J end lost 4 bases, and 13 bases lay between the germline ends. Germline V gives CDR1 SEHNR, CDR2 FQNEAQ (reference sequence). The CDR3, as DNA: TGTGCCAGCAGCTTACGCAGGGGTTTGGCAGATACGCAGTATTTT. As protein: CASSLRRGLADTQYF.

The rearrangement links TRBV7-2 to TRBJ1-1, with 7 positions matching TRBD1. Germline V gene lookup returns CDR1 SGHTA and CDR2 FQGNSA. The CDR3 is 15 residues long. Trimming removed 5 bases from V and 3 bases from J; junction bases left unmatched: 9. The CDR3 here is CASSPTGLGYTEAFF. CDR3 DNA: TGTGCCAGCAGCCCGACAGGGCTCGGTTACACTGAAGCTTTCTTT.

The J gene is TRBJ2-7, the V gene TRBV3-1 (or the pseudogene TRBV3-2), with 8 nucleotides matching TRBD2. Trimming took 3 bases from V and 1 from J; bases not matched to a gene: 2. CDR3 length: 14 amino acids. The V gene's germline CDR1 is LGHDT and CDR2 YNNKEL (reference sequence). Here the CDR3 DNA reads TGTGCCAGCAGCCAGGGCGGGAGGTCCTACGAGCAGTACTTC. It codes for CASSQGGRSYEQYF.

This clone was recorded only once. The chain links TRBV20-1 to TRBJ1-5, with D possibly being TRBD1 (6 bases). CDR1 is DFQATT and CDR2 is SNEGSKA in the germline V gene (reference sequence). CDR3 length equals 12 residues. V shed 3 bases and J shed 6 bases, with 9 bases lying between them. Here the CDR3 DNA reads TGCAGTGCTAGTGGAGGGGGTCAGCCCCAGCATTTT. Translated, it gives CSASGGGQPQHF.

The chain links TRBV10-3 to TRBJ2-7; a possible D gene is TRBD1 (6 bases). V lost 2 bases and J 6 bases, leaving 17 bases between the germline ends. The CDR3 loop spans 15 amino acids. Per germline, CDR1 ENHRY and CDR2 SYGVKD. CDR3 in amino acids: CAISEQAGVLGEQYF. In DNA form, the CDR3 reads TGTGCCATCAGTGAGCAGGCAGGGGTGTTGGGCGAGCAGTACTTC.

The chain carries TRBV3-1 (or the pseudogene TRBV3-2) and TRBJ2-2; 7 bases align to TRBD2. This CDR3 region has 17 residues. The junction had 11 bases not matched to a gene; V was cut back by 3 bases and J by 4 bases. CDR1 LGHDT and CDR2 YNNKEL come from the germline V gene (reference sequence). The chain's CDR3 is CASSHSLGEGGTGELFF. CDR3 nucleotides: TGTGCCAGCAGCCATTCTCTGGGGGAGGGCGGCACCGGGGAGCTGTTTTTT.

The chain couples TRBV19 to TRBJ2-3, with D maybe TRBD1 (6 bases). The length of the CDR3 is 14 residues. Trimming pared 9 bases from V and 2 bases from J, leaving 15 bases between. CDR1 is LNHDA, CDR2 SQIVND, per germline (reference sequence). CDR3 DNA: TGTGCCAGCGGCTTAACAGGGACCACAGATACGCAGTATTTT. Translation gives CASGLTGTTDTQYF.

The chain couples TRBV30 to TRBJ2-1; 7 bases map to TRBD1. This CDR3 has 12 amino acids. CDR1 and CDR2 (germline): GTSNPN, SVGIG (reference sequence). Trimming took 5 bases from V and 7 from J; bases not matched to a gene: 5. The CDR3 bases are TGTGCCTGGGAAAGACAGGGAAATGAGCAGTTCTTC. Translation gives CAWERQGNEQFF.